A selection of T cell receptor beta chains follows, all from one sample in a study of CD8 T cells in Susac syndrome. TCRdb reprocessed the immunoSEQ multiplex PCR reads with MiXCR, giving one entry per CDR3 protein. This table holds roughly 190,000 distinct CDR3 sequences, 90% to 95% found once. Sequenced: CD4+ T cells from PBMCs. Every receptor here comes from a human donor with Susac syndrome. The CDR3 runs from the conserved cysteine through the conserved F or W. Fields, in order: D gene, clone size, J gene, V gene, CDR3 protein, CDR3 DNA. D genes are given only for firm matches. Clone size appears in some rows only: once, few, many, or a class for an expanded clone.

D: .
size: .
J: TRBJ2-1
V: TRBV20-1
CDR3: CSARELGGDIFHEQFF
DNA: TGCAGTGCTAGAGAACTAGGCGGGGATATCTTCCATGAGCAGTTCTTC

D: TRBD2
size: .
J: TRBJ2-1
V: TRBV3-1
CDR3: CASTSGGYNEQFF
DNA: TGTGCCAGCACTAGCGGGGGCTACAATGAGCAGTTCTTC

D: .
size: .
J: TRBJ2-1
V: TRBV9
CDR3: CASSVAMALSSYNEQFF
DNA: TGTGCCAGCAGCGTAGCCATGGCTCTTAGCTCCTACAATGAGCAGTTCTTC

D: .
size: .
J: TRBJ1-5
V: TRBV4-1
CDR3: CASSPERASNQPQHF
DNA: TGCGCCAGCAGCCCGGAGAGGGCGAGCAATCAGCCCCAGCATTTT

D: TRBD2
size: .
J: TRBJ2-7
V: TRBV28
CDR3: CASSLPGLGEYF
DNA: TGTGCCAGCAGCCTCCCGGGACTAGGGGAGTACTTC

D: TRBD1
size: .
J: TRBJ1-1
V: TRBV12-3/TRBV12-4
CDR3: CASRGSGTGTMNTEAFF
DNA: TGTGCCAGCAGGGGATCCGGGACAGGGACGATGAACACTGAAGCTTTCTTT

D: .
size: .
J: TRBJ1-5
V: TRBV12-3/TRBV12-4
CDR3: CASSLLPGDHQPQHF
DNA: TGTGCCAGCAGTTTGTTACCGGGAGACCATCAGCCCCAGCATTTT

D: TRBD2
size: .
J: TRBJ2-7
V: TRBV6-5
CDR3: CASTSSTSGSYEQYF
DNA: TGTGCCAGCACATCTTCAACTAGCGGCTCCTACGAGCAGTACTTC

D: TRBD1
size: .
J: TRBJ2-5
V: TRBV7-9
CDR3: CASSLGTAETQYF
DNA: TGTGCCAGCAGCCTCGGGACAGCGGAGACCCAGTACTTC

D: .
size: .
J: TRBJ2-2
V: TRBV6-5
CDR3: CASSYSEFTGELFF
DNA: TGTGCCAGCAGTTACTCAGAATTCACCGGGGAGCTGTTTTTT

D: TRBD1
size: .
J: TRBJ1-1
V: TRBV20-1
CDR3: CSATTGGGNTEAFF
DNA: TGCAGTGCTACAACAGGGGGAGGGAACACTGAAGCTTTCTTT

D: .
size: .
J: TRBJ1-3
V: TRBV30
CDR3: CAWSPMSPGSRNTIYF
DNA: TGTGCCTGGAGTCCCATGTCCCCAGGGAGCCGAAACACCATATATTTT

D: .
size: .
J: TRBJ2-5
V: TRBV30
CDR3: CAWSDLAQTHNF
DNA: TGTGCCTGGAGCGACCTTGCCCAAACACACAACTTC

D: TRBD1
size: once
J: TRBJ1-4
V: TRBV20-1
CDR3: CSAREWTGGALEKLFF
DNA: TGCAGTGCTAGAGAGTGGACAGGGGGCGCATTGGAAAAACTGTTTTTT

D: TRBD2
size: .
J: TRBJ2-1
V: TRBV20-1
CDR3: CSARDETTSGRSNEQFF
DNA: TGCAGTGCTAGAGATGAGACGACTAGCGGGAGGAGCAATGAGCAGTTCTTC

D: .
size: .
J: TRBJ1-5
V: TRBV7-2
CDR3: CASSLGGQAVWQPQHF
DNA: TGTGCCAGCAGCTTAGGAGGGCAGGCGGTTTGGCAGCCCCAGCATTTT

D: TRBD1
size: .
J: TRBJ2-5
V: TRBV7-9
CDR3: CASSLPGQGEETQYF
DNA: TGTGCCAGCAGCTTGCCGGGACAGGGAGAAGAGACCCAGTACTTC

D: .
size: .
J: TRBJ2-5
V: TRBV18
CDR3: CASSPPGRPQQETQYF
DNA: TGTGCCAGCTCACCACCTGGGCGACCGCAGCAAGAGACCCAGTACTTC

D: TRBD2
size: .
J: TRBJ2-1
V: TRBV27
CDR3: CASSLKLAGDEQFF
DNA: TGTGCCAGCAGTTTAAAGCTAGCGGGGGATGAGCAGTTCTTC

D: TRBD2
size: .
J: TRBJ2-7
V: TRBV20-1
CDR3: CSARDLAGAGEQYF
DNA: TGCAGTGCTAGAGATCTAGCGGGAGCAGGCGAGCAGTACTTC

D: TRBD2
size: .
J: TRBJ2-1
V: TRBV19
CDR3: CASSIGGREYNEQFF
DNA: TGTGCCAGTAGTATAGGCGGGAGGGAATACAATGAGCAGTTCTTC

D: TRBD2
size: .
J: TRBJ2-3
V: TRBV20-1
CDR3: CSARDPSGSGGTDTQYF
DNA: TGCAGTGCTAGAGATCCTTCGGGTAGCGGGGGAACAGATACGCAGTATTTT

D: .
size: .
J: TRBJ1-1
V: TRBV6-1
CDR3: CASSLTVGTEAFF
DNA: TGTGCCAGCAGTCTGACAGTTGGCACTGAAGCTTTCTTT

D: .
size: once
J: TRBJ2-2
V: TRBV10-2
CDR3: CATRTEVGAPGELFF
DNA: TGCGCCACCCGGACAGAGGTCGGAGCCCCCGGGGAGCTGTTTTTT

D: TRBD1
size: .
J: TRBJ1-2
V: TRBV2
CDR3: CATPAEGALDAGYTF
DNA: TGTGCCACCCCGGCGGAGGGGGCCCTCGATGCTGGCTACACCTTC

D: .
size: .
J: TRBJ2-7
V: TRBV27
CDR3: CASTPGGFSYEQYF
DNA: TGTGCCAGCACGCCGGGGGGCTTCTCCTACGAGCAGTACTTC

D: TRBD1
size: .
J: TRBJ2-2
V: TRBV5-1
CDR3: CASSPPGTGNTGELFF
DNA: TGCGCCAGCAGCCCACCCGGGACAGGGAACACCGGGGAGCTGTTTTTT

D: .
size: .
J: TRBJ1-2
V: TRBV20-1
CDR3: CSARDRDRHSNYGYTF
DNA: TGCAGTGCTAGAGATAGGGACCGCCACTCGAACTATGGCTACACCTTC

D: .
size: once
J: TRBJ1-5
V: TRBV7-4
CDR3: CASSSTDQPQHF
DNA: TGTGCCAGCAGCTCAACAGATCAGCCCCAGCATTTT

D: TRBD2
size: .
J: TRBJ2-3
V: TRBV9
CDR3: CASSTLAGESTDTQYF
DNA: TGTGCCAGCAGCACCTTAGCGGGGGAGAGCACAGATACGCAGTATTTT

D: .
size: once
J: TRBJ2-2
V: TRBV18
CDR3: CASSLRQPTGELFF
DNA: TGTGCCAGCTCGCTGCGGCAGCCCACCGGGGAGCTGTTTTTT

D: TRBD2
size: .
J: TRBJ2-3
V: TRBV9
CDR3: CASSVLAGGPGTDTQYF
DNA: TGTGCCAGCAGCGTACTAGCGGGGGGGCCCGGCACAGATACGCAGTATTTT

D: .
size: .
J: TRBJ1-1
V: TRBV3-1
CDR3: CASKSRGTGYGEAFF
DNA: TGTGCCAGCAAATCGAGGGGAACGGGGTACGGTGAAGCTTTCTTT

D: .
size: .
J: TRBJ1-1
V: TRBV9
CDR3: CASSVQQGTEAFF
DNA: TGTGCCAGCAGCGTGCAACAGGGCACTGAAGCTTTCTTT

D: TRBD1
size: .
J: TRBJ1-1
V: TRBV12-3/TRBV12-4
CDR3: CASSFRTGNTEAFF
DNA: TGTGCCAGCAGTTTCAGGACAGGGAACACTGAAGCTTTCTTT

D: TRBD2
size: once
J: TRBJ2-5
V: TRBV4-1
CDR3: CASSQGRGLAQETQYF
DNA: TGCGCCAGCAGCCAAGGAAGGGGACTAGCGCAAGAGACCCAGTACTTC

D: .
size: .
J: TRBJ1-5
V: TRBV28
CDR3: CASIPQGLSNQPQHF
DNA: TGTGCCAGCATCCCTCAGGGTTTAAGCAATCAGCCCCAGCATTTT

D: .
size: .
J: TRBJ1-1
V: TRBV10-1
CDR3: CASSGQESTEAFF
DNA: TGCGCCAGCAGTGGGCAGGAAAGCACTGAAGCTTTCTTT

D: .
size: once
J: TRBJ1-1
V: TRBV6-1
CDR3: CASSEARFANTEAFF
DNA: TGTGCCAGCAGTGAAGCGAGATTCGCGAACACTGAAGCTTTCTTT

D: TRBD1
size: .
J: TRBJ2-1
V: TRBV4-2
CDR3: CASSQFPTGGKNEQFF
DNA: TGTGCCAGCAGCCAATTTCCGACAGGGGGAAAGAATGAGCAGTTCTTC

D: TRBD1
size: .
J: TRBJ1-4
V: TRBV2
CDR3: CASSAGGFNEKLFF
DNA: TGTGCCAGCAGTGCAGGGGGTTTCAATGAAAAACTGTTTTTT